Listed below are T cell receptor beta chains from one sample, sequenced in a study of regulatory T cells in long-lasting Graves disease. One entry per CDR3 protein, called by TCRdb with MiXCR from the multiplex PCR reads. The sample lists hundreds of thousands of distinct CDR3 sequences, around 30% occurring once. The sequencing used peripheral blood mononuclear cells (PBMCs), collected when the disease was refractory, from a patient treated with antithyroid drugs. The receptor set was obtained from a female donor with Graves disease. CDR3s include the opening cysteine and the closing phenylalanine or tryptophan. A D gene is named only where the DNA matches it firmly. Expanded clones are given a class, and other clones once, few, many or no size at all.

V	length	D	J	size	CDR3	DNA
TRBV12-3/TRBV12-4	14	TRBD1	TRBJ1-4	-	CASTLTGHNEKLFF	TGTGCCAGCACCCTGACAGGGCACAATGAAAAACTGTTTTTT
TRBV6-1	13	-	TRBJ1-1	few	CASSHPEGTEAFF	TGTGCCAGCAGCCACCCTGAAGGCACTGAAGCTTTCTTT
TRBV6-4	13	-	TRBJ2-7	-	CASSGGDSVAEYF	TGTGCCAGCAGTGGAGGCGACAGCGTTGCGGAGTACTTC
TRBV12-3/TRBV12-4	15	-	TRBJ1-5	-	CASSPVGRGNQPQHF	TGTGCCAGCAGCCCCGTGGGGCGCGGGAATCAGCCCCAGCATTTT
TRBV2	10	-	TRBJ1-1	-	CASLLLEAFF	TGTGCCAGCCTTCTCTTGGAAGCTTTCTTT
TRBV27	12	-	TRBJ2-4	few	CASSTTENIQYF	TGTGCCAGCAGTACGACAGAAAACATTCAGTACTTC
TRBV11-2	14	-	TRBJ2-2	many	CASSTGHQTGELFF	TGTGCCAGCAGCACGGGACATCAAACCGGGGAGCTGTTTTTT
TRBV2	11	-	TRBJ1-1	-	CASSVWIEAFF	TGTGCCAGCAGTGTTTGGATTGAAGCTTTCTTT
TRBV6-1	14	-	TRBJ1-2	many	CASSEARGDYGYTF	TGTGCCAGCAGTGAAGCAAGGGGGGACTATGGCTACACCTTC
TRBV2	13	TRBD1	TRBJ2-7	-	CASMGQDFYEQYF	TGTGCCAGCATGGGACAGGACTTCTACGAGCAGTACTTC
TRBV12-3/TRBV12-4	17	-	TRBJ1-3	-	CASSSRAPRASGNTIYF	TGTGCCAGCAGTTCAAGGGCTCCCCGGGCCTCTGGAAACACCATATATTTT
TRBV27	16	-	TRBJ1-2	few	CASSLYAGRINYGYTF	TGTGCCAGCAGTTTATACGCGGGACGGATTAACTATGGCTACACCTTC
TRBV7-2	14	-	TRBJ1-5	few	CASSFAERNQPQHF	TGTGCCAGCAGCTTCGCGGAGCGCAATCAGCCCCAGCATTTT
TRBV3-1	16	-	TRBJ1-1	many	CASSQPRLGGNTEAFF	TGTGCCAGCAGCCAACCCCGTTTGGGGGGCAACACTGAAGCTTTCTTT
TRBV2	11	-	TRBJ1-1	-	CASSETREAFF	TGTGCCAGCAGTGAAACCAGGGAGGCTTTCTTT
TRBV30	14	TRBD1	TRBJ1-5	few	CAWTLGDRDQPQHF	TGTGCCTGGACCCTGGGGGACAGAGATCAGCCCCAGCATTTT
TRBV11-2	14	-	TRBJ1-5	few	CASSLDGGGQPQHF	TGTGCCAGCAGCTTGGACGGTGGGGGTCAGCCCCAGCATTTT
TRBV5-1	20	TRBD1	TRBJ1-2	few	CASSSTRDRSNLRVGYGYTF	TGCGCCAGCAGCTCGACCCGGGACAGGAGTAACCTACGTGTGGGCTATGGCTACACCTTC
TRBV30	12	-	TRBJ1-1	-	CAWNRQLREAFF	TGTGCCTGGAATAGACAGCTGCGTGAAGCTTTCTTT
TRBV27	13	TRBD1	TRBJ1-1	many	CASSLGRGLEAFF	TGTGCCAGCAGTTTAGGCAGGGGGCTTGAAGCTTTCTTT
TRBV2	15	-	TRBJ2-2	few	CASSILDPGSGELFF	TGTGCCAGCTCCATCCTCGACCCCGGGTCCGGGGAGCTGTTTTTT
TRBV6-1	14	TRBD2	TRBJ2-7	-	CASKTGGISYEQYF	TGTGCCAGCAAGACGGGAGGAATCTCCTACGAGCAGTACTTC
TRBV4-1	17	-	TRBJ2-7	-	CASSQLGGTDSFDEQYF	TGCGCCAGCAGCCAACTGGGCGGGACAGACAGTTTCGACGAGCAGTACTTC
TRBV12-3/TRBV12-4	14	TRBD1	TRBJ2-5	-	CASSETGGGETQYF	TGTGCCAGCAGCGAAACAGGGGGCGGTGAGACCCAGTACTTC
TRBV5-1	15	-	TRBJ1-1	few	CASSSTVASEAEAFF	TGCGCCAGCAGCTCTACCGTCGCCTCCGAAGCTGAAGCTTTCTTT
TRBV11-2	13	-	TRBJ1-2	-	CASGISNIYGYTF	TGTGCCAGCGGGATTTCCAATATCTATGGCTACACCTTC
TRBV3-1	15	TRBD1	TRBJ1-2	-	CASSRSPIQGYGYTF	TGTGCCAGCAGTCGGAGCCCCATACAGGGGTATGGCTACACCTTC
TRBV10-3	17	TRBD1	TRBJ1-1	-	CATQSAGQGIMNTEAFF	TGTGCCACCCAATCGGCGGGACAGGGGATAATGAACACTGAAGCTTTCTTT
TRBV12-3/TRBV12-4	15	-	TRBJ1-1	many	CASTPPAGPNTEAFF	TGTGCCAGCACCCCGCCCGCGGGACCGAACACTGAAGCTTTCTTT
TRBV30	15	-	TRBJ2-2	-	CAWGEQGRITGELFF	TGTGCCTGGGGGGAGCAGGGCCGCATCACCGGGGAGCTGTTTTTT
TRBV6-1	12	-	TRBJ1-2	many	CASRPGGGGYTF	TGTGCCAGCAGACCTGGGGGAGGGGGCTACACCTTC
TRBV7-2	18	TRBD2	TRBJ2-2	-	CASSEGTSGSRVTGELFF	TGTGCCAGCAGCGAAGGGACTAGCGGGAGTCGGGTCACCGGGGAGCTGTTTTTT
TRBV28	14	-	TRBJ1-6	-	CASRRGSNNSPLHF	TGTGCCAGCCGGCGGGGGTCCAATAATTCACCCCTCCACTTT
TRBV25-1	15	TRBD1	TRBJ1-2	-	CASSEATDRGGGYTF	TGTGCCAGCAGTGAGGCGACGGACAGGGGTGGAGGCTACACCTTC
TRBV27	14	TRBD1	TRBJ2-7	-	CASRQRTGGAEQYF	TGTGCCAGCAGGCAGAGGACAGGGGGCGCGGAGCAGTACTTC
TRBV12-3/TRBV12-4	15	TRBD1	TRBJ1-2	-	CASSVGQAGSYGYTF	TGTGCCAGCAGTGTCGGACAGGCAGGGTCTTATGGCTACACCTTC
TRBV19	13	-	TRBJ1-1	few	CASSQGTNTEAFF	TGCGCCAGCAGCCAAGGCACGAACACTGAAGCTTTCTTT
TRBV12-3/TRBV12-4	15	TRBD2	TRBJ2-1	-	CASRRLAGAYNEQFF	TGTGCCAGCAGACGACTAGCGGGAGCTTACAATGAGCAGTTCTTC
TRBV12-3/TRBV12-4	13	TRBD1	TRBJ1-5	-	CASTGDRGKPQHF	TGTGCCAGCACCGGGGACAGGGGTAAGCCCCAGCATTTT
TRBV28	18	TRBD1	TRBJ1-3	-	CASSSRDRGRLGGNTIYF	TGTGCCAGCAGCTCGAGGGACAGGGGGCGCCTAGGTGGAAACACCATATATTTT
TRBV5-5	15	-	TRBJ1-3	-	CASSLDGFSGNTIYF	TGTGCCAGCAGCTTGGATGGATTCTCTGGAAACACCATATATTTT
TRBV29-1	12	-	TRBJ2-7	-	CSVEDRAYEQYF	TGCAGCGTTGAAGATCGGGCCTACGAGCAGTACTTC
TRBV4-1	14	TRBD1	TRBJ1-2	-	CASSQVTGNYGYTF	TGCGCCAGCAGCCAAGTGACAGGGAACTATGGCTACACCTTC
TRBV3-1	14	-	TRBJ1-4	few	CASSQGGTNEKLFF	TGTGCCAGCAGCCAGGGGGGCACTAATGAAAAACTGTTTTTT
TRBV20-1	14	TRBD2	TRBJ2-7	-	CSARSQAGAYEQYF	TGCAGTGCTAGGTCTCAGGCGGGAGCCTACGAGCAGTACTTC
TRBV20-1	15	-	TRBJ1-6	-	CSARETVGGNSPLHF	TGCAGTGCTAGAGAAACAGTGGGGGGTAATTCACCCCTCCACTTT
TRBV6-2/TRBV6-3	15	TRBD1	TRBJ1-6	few	CATDTTGGGYSPLHF	TGTGCCACGGACACGACAGGGGGTGGTTATTCACCCCTCCACTTT
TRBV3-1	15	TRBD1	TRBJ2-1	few	CASSQVGTGANEQFF	TGTGCCAGCAGCCAAGTTGGGACAGGGGCCAATGAGCAGTTCTTC
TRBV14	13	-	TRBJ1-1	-	CASSQDMGVKAFF	TGTGCCAGCAGCCAAGATATGGGGGTCAAAGCTTTCTTT
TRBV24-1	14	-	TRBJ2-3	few	CATSDTRGTDTQYF	TGTGCCACCAGTGATACGCGGGGAACAGATACGCAGTATTTT
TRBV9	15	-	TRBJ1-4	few	CASSVAGGTNEKLFF	TGTGCCAGCAGCGTAGCGGGGGGCACTAATGAAAAACTGTTTTTT
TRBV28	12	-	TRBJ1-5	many	CASTETDQPQHF	TGTGCCAGCACCGAGACAGATCAGCCCCAGCATTTT
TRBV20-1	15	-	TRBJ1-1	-	CSASPPGHTNTEAFF	TGCAGTGCTAGCCCACCGGGACATACGAACACTGAAGCTTTCTTT
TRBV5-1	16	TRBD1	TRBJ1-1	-	CASSLGTGGYYTEAFF	TGCGCCAGCAGCTTGGGAACAGGGGGTTACTACACTGAAGCTTTCTTT
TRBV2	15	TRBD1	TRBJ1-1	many	CAIPGTGGMNTEAFF	TGTGCCATTCCCGGGACAGGGGGTATGAACACTGAAGCTTTCTTT